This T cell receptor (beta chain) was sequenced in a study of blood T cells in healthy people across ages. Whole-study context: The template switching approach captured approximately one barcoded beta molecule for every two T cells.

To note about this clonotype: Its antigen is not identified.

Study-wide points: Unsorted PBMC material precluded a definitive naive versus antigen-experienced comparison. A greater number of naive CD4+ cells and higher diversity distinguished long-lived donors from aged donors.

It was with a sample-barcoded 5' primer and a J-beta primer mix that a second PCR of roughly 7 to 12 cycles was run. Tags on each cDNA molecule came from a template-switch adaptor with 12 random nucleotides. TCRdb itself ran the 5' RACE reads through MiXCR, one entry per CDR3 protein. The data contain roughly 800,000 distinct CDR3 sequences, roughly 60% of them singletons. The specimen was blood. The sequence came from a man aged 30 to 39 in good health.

The CDR3: CSVGPATLETQYF. CDR3 nucleotide sequence: TGCAGCGTGGGACCTGCCACGCTGGAGACCCAGTACTTC. The V gene is TRBV29-1, the J gene TRBJ2-5; D is possibly TRBD1 or TRBD2 (5 bases each). Germline values: CDR1 SQVTM, CDR2 ANQGSEA. Between the trimmed V and J ends, which lost 6 bases and 5 bases, there was a span of 16 bases. The CDR3 consists of 13 residues. Full variable domain (missing parts from reference TRBV29-1 and TRBJ2-5): SAVISQKPSRDICQRGTSLTIQCQVDSQVTMMFWYRQQPGQSLTLIATANQGSEATYESGFVIDKFPISRPNLTFSTLTVSNMSPEDSSIYLCSVGPATLETQYFGPGTRLLVL.